Listed below are T cell receptor beta chains from one sample, sequenced in a study of metastatic and nonmetastatic thyroid tumors. TCRdb reassembled clones from the PCR reads with MiXCR. Of about 7,600 clones in the sample, 25% to 30% were seen once. The sequenced material came from adjacent normal tissue. These receptors were obtained from a female donor with papillary thyroid cancer or a benign thyroid nodule (not recorded which). Some clones in this sample may be carry-over from other donors' samples. Each CDR3 is given with its conserved first and last residue. Fields, in order: clone size, J gene, V gene, D gene, CDR3 DNA, CDR3 protein. D genes are given only for firm matches. Clone size is stated in some rows and not others, as once, few, many or a class when expanded.

>many|TRBJ2-3|TRBV18|.
TGTGCCAGCTCACCAGGAAAGGGGGATACGCAGTATTTT
CASSPGKGDTQYF
>medium-sized|TRBJ1-1|TRBV3-1|.
TGTGCCAGCAGCCAATATCGGAGCCCAGCTTTCTTT
CASSQYRSPAFF
>many|TRBJ2-2|TRBV20-1|TRBD2
TGCAGTGCTACCTCAGCGGGAGGAAAGACCGGGGAGCTGTTTTTT
CSATSAGGKTGELFF
>many|TRBJ2-3|TRBV4-1|TRBD2
TGCGCCAGCAGTGGGCGGGGGGCTTTAGATACGCAGTATTTT
CASSGRGALDTQYF
>.|TRBJ2-2|TRBV24-1|.
TGTGCCACCAGTGATTTGCAAGGGAACACCGGGGAGCTGTTTTTT
CATSDLQGNTGELFF
>.|TRBJ2-7|TRBV11-2|.
TGTGCCAGCACAATATCCGTTTCCTACGAGCAGTACTTC
CASTISVSYEQYF
>few|TRBJ1-6|TRBV19|.
TGTGCCAGTAGTCCCCAGGACAGAGACTTTTCACCCCTCCACTTT
CASSPQDRDFSPLHF
>few|TRBJ1-2|TRBV24-1|.
TGTGCCACCGGGACATCGAGGGGCTACACCTTC
CATGTSRGYTF
>medium-sized|TRBJ1-1|TRBV6-1|.
TGTGCCAGCAGTCTCACCCGGACAGCTAACACTGAAGCTTTCTTT
CASSLTRTANTEAFF
>medium-sized|TRBJ1-4|TRBV6-5|.
TGTGCCAGCAGTTACTCTAGGTCTAATGAAAAACTGTTTTTT
CASSYSRSNEKLFF
>.|TRBJ1-1|TRBV11-2|.
TGTGCCAGCATCATGACCCAGTGGGTACTGAACACTGAAGCTTTCTTT
CASIMTQWVLNTEAFF
>.|TRBJ2-7|TRBV9|TRBD1
TGTGCCAGCAGCGTAGATGGGGACAGCCACGAGCAGTACTTC
CASSVDGDSHEQYF
>medium-sized|TRBJ1-2|TRBV6-1|.
TGTGCCAGCACTCACCAGGGGTTTGGTAACTATGGCTACACCTTC
CASTHQGFGNYGYTF
>many|TRBJ1-4|TRBV7-9|TRBD1
TGTGCCAGCAGCGGACAGGGGGTTCAAAGTGGAACTAATGAAAAACTGTTTTTT
CASSGQGVQSGTNEKLFF
>few|TRBJ2-2|TRBV6-5|.
TGTGTCAGCAGTTACTCTTTGGGCAGCGGTGAGCTGTTTTTT
CVSSYSLGSGELFF
>few|TRBJ1-4|TRBV10-1|.
TGCGCCAGCAGTGAGACAGGGGAAAAACTGTTTTTT
CASSETGEKLFF
>.|TRBJ2-1|TRBV6-2/TRBV6-3|TRBD2
TGTGCCAGCAGTTATCCCACTAGCGGGGTCTACAATGAGCAGTTCTTC
CASSYPTSGVYNEQFF
>medium-sized|TRBJ2-1|TRBV6-1|TRBD2
TGTGCCAGCACTCCCGGGACTAGCAGCTACAATGAGCAGTTCTTC
CASTPGTSSYNEQFF
>medium-sized|TRBJ1-1|TRBV7-9|.
TGTGCCAGCAGCTCTACAGACAGGCCCGCTGACACTGAAGCTTTCTTT
CASSSTDRPADTEAFF
>medium-sized|TRBJ2-1|TRBV15|TRBD2
TGTGCCACCAGCAGAGTCAAAACTAGCGGGAGTGGTAATGAGCAGTTCTTC
CATSRVKTSGSGNEQFF
>.|TRBJ2-7|TRBV20-1|.
TGCAGTGCTCAGGGTGGGACCCGTACCTACGAGCAGTACTTC
CSAQGGTRTYEQYF
>.|TRBJ1-1|TRBV11-2|TRBD1
TGCGCCAGCAGCCTCGGGACAGGGGCATCGGCTGAAGCTTTCTTT
CASSLGTGASAEAFF
>medium-sized|TRBJ1-5|TRBV28|.
TGTGCCAGCAGTCCCCCGGGGGGAGGCGTCCCGGGGGGACCCCAGCATTTT
CASSPPGGGVPGGPQHF
>many|TRBJ2-3|TRBV18|TRBD1
TGTGCCAGCTCACCACGACAGGGCGCCGGTACGCAGTATTTT
CASSPRQGAGTQYF
>many|TRBJ1-1|TRBV7-9|.
TGTGCCAGCAGCTTAATGGGAGGTACTGAAGCTTTCTTT
CASSLMGGTEAFF
>.|TRBJ2-2|TRBV27|TRBD2
TGTGCCAGCAGTCCACTAGCGGAGAGGAACACCGGCGAGCTTTCTTTT
CASSPLAERNTGELSF
>.|TRBJ2-5|TRBV11-2|TRBD2
TGTGCCAGCAGCTTACTAGCGGGAGAGTTCAGGGAGACCCAGTACTTC
CASSLLAGEFRETQYF
>few|TRBJ1-2|TRBV11-2|.
TGTGCCAGCAGCTCCTACAGGGTTAGCTATGGCTACACCTTC
CASSSYRVSYGYTF
>many|TRBJ1-1|TRBV6-1|.
TGTGCCACCCGGGTGGGGGGTGAAGCTTTCTTT
CATRVGGEAFF
>.|TRBJ2-7|TRBV11-2|.
TGTGCCAGCAGCTTGTTCGCTGACTCCTACGAGCAGTACTTC
CASSLFADSYEQYF
>medium-sized|TRBJ1-5|TRBV6-1|.
TGTGCCACAACGTTCTCCGGTCAGCCCCAGCATTTT
CATTFSGQPQHF
>.|TRBJ2-7|TRBV30|TRBD1
TGTGCCTGGGGGACAGGGACTTACGAGCAGTACTTC
CAWGTGTYEQYF
>.|TRBJ2-1|TRBV9|.
TGTGCCAGCAGCGTAGAATCTCCGGGGGATGAGCAGTTCTTC
CASSVESPGDEQFF
>.|TRBJ1-2|TRBV9|.
TGTGCCAGCAGTCTCGGGGGAGAGGGTTATGGCTACACCTTC
CASSLGGEGYGYTF
>.|TRBJ1-1|TRBV6-1|.
TGTGCCAGCATCCCCACAGGGCTAAACACTGAAGCTTTCTTT
CASIPTGLNTEAFF
>.|TRBJ2-7|TRBV12-3/TRBV12-4|TRBD2
TGTGCCAGCAGCCGCGGCGGTAGCGGGACCTGGGAGCAGTACTTC
CASSRGGSGTWEQYF
>few|TRBJ2-1|TRBV18|.
TGTGCCAGCTCACCACCTCGACGGGTGGGGGAGAATGAGCAGTTCTTC
CASSPPRRVGENEQFF
>.|TRBJ2-7|TRBV7-9|TRBD2
TGTGCCAGCAGCTTAGAGCAGGGAGGGTTACACGAGCAGTACTTC
CASSLEQGGLHEQYF
>few|TRBJ1-1|TRBV20-1|.
TGCAGTGCTGAATCGCAGGACAGACACACTGAAGCTTTCTTT
CSAESQDRHTEAFF
>many|TRBJ1-4|TRBV30|.
TGTGCCTGGAGTGTAGGGGCGGCTAATGAAAAACTGTTTTTT
CAWSVGAANEKLFF
>.|TRBJ2-1|TRBV12-3/TRBV12-4|.
TGTGCCAGCAGCCCCTCGGGTTTGGCAAACAATGAGCAGTTCTTC
CASSPSGLANNEQFF
>medium-sized|TRBJ2-5|TRBV2|.
TGTGCCAGCAGGGGGGATTCAGGAGAGACCCAGTACTTC
CASRGDSGETQYF
>.|TRBJ1-5|TRBV19|TRBD1
TGTGCCAGTAGTCCTACAGGGGGGTATACGAACAATCAGCCCCAGCATTTT
CASSPTGGYTNNQPQHF
>few|TRBJ2-1|TRBV28|.
TGTGCCAGCAGCCTTGCCAGCAATGAGCAGTTCTTC
CASSLASNEQFF
>.|TRBJ1-2|TRBV6-1|.
TGTGCCAGCAGCCTTGCCCGCCGGGACTATGTCTACACCTTC
CASSLARRDYVYTF
>.|TRBJ2-3|TRBV5-1|.
TGCGCCAGCAGCCCCGCTGGAGCGCCCCGCACAGATACGCAGTATTTT
CASSPAGAPRTDTQYF
>many|TRBJ2-4|TRBV7-8|TRBD1
TGTGCCAGCAGCTTAGGAACACCGGGACAGATAGCCAAAAACATTCAGTACTTC
CASSLGTPGQIAKNIQYF
>.|TRBJ1-5|TRBV6-1|.
TGTGCCAGCAGTCCCCAGGAAAATCAGCCCCAGCATTTT
CASSPQENQPQHF
>.|TRBJ1-2|TRBV15|.
TGTGCCACCATCAGATATAGACAGCAATATGGCTACACCTTC
CATIRYRQQYGYTF
>medium-sized|TRBJ2-3|TRBV6-1|TRBD2
TGTGCCAGCAGTGAAGTGGGTAGGGCTAGCGGGAGGGTTAGCACAGATACGCAGTATTTT
CASSEVGRASGRVSTDTQYF
>.|TRBJ1-5|TRBV6-2/TRBV6-3|TRBD1
TGTGCCAGCAGTTCCAGGACAGGGGAACATCAGCCCCAGCATTTT
CASSSRTGEHQPQHF
>few|TRBJ2-1|TRBV2|TRBD1
TGTGCCAGCAGTGGGGCAGGGACAGGGGCGGAGCAGTTCTTC
CASSGAGTGAEQFF
>.|TRBJ2-7|TRBV20-1|.
TGCAGTGCTAGAGGGGGGAATGGGGCCTCCTACGAGCAGTACTTC
CSARGGNGASYEQYF
>.|TRBJ2-3|TRBV28|TRBD2
TGTGCCAGCCGTTTGTCCGGAACTAGCGCCACAGATACGCAGTATTTT
CASRLSGTSATDTQYF
>.|TRBJ2-3|TRBV27|TRBD2
TGTGCCAGCAGTACTAGCGGGAGGGGGGCAGATACGCAGTATTTT
CASSTSGRGADTQYF